The T cell receptor (beta chain) under discussion was sequenced for a study of T cell repertoires in cytomegalovirus infection. Whole-study context: The study used recently identified HLA-C-restricted and well-studied HLA-B-restricted CMV epitopes. Both a matching HLA type and CMV infection were indicated by public TCR beta signatures.

In TCRdb, the reads were re-called with MiXCR into one record per CDR3 protein. This sample has about 74,000 distinct CDR3 sequences; under 30% occur once, and the top ten carry about 60%. Study-wide findings and caveats: What dominated the ex vivo response were HLA-C-restricted CMV-specific TCR beta clonotypes. The study identified carriers of CMV plus the relevant HLA from cumulative public TCR beta family frequency.

The CDR3 has 12 amino acids. Unmatched junction bases numbered 1, after V lost 3 bases and J lost 9 bases. Looked up from germline, CDR1 is SGHTA and CDR2 is FQGNSA. This clonotype was observed at least ten times. The target antigen is unknown. Sequencing was performed on CD8+ T cells from cultured PBMCs, taken from culture after CMV antigen stimulation. The TCR originated in a human donor in good health (CMV status not recorded). Some clones in this sample may be carry-over from other donors' samples. The genes are TRBV7-2 and TRBJ2-1; 8 positions agree with TRBD1. The CDR3 region is CASSFRGREQFF. The CDR3 region has the DNA TGTGCCAGCAGCTTCAGGGGGCGTGAGCAGTTCTTC. Full variable domain (missing parts from reference TRBV7-2 and TRBJ2-1): GAGVSQSPSNKVTEKGKDVELRCDPISGHTALYWYRQSLGQGLEFLIYFQGNSAPDKSGLPSDRFSAERTGGSVSTLTIQRTQQEDSAVYLCASSFRGREQFFGPGTRLTVL.